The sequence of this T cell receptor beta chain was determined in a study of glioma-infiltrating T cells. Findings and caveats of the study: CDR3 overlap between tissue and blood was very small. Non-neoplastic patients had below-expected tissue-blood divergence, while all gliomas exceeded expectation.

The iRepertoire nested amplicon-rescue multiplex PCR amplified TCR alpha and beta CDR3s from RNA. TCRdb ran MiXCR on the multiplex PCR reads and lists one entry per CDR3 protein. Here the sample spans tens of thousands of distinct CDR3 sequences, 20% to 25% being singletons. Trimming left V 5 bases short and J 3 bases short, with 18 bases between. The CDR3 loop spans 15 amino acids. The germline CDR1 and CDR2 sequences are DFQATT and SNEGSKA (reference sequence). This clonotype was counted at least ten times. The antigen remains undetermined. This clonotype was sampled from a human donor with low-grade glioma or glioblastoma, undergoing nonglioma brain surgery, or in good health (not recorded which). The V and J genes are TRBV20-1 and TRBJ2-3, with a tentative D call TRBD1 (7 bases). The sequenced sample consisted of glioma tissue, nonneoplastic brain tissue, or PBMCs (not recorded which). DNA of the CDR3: TGCAGTGCTGCCCGACAGGGCCGGGGGACAGATACGCAGTATTTT. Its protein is CSAARQGRGTDTQYF.